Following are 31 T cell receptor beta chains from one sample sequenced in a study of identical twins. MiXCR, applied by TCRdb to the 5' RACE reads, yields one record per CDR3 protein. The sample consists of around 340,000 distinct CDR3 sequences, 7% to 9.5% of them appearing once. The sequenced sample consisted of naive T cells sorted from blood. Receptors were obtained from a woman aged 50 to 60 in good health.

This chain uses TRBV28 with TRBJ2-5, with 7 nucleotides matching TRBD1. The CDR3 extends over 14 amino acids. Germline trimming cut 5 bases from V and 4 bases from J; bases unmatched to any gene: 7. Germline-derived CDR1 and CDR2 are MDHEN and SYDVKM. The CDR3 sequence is CASSPLRGSETQYF. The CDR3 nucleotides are TGTGCCAGCAGTCCCCTCAGGGGGTCAGAGACCCAGTACTTC.

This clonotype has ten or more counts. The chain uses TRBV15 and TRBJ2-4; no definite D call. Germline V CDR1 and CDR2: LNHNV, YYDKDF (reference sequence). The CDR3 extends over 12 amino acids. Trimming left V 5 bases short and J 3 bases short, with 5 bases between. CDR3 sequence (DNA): TGTGCCACCAGCTACCTCAAAAACATTCAGTACTTC. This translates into CATSYLKNIQYF.

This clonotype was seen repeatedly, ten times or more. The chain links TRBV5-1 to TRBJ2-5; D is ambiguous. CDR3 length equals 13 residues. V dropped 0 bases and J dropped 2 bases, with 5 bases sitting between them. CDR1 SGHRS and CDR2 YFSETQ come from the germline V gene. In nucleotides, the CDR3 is TGCGCCAGCAGCTTGGACATTCAAGAGACCCAGTACTTC. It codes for CASSLDIQETQYF.

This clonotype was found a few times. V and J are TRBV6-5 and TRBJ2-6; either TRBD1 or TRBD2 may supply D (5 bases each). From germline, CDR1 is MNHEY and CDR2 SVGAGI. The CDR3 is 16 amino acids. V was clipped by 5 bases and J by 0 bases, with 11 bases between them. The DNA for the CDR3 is TGTGCCAGCAGTCTGGGACCGAACTCTGGGGCCAACGTCCTGACTTTC. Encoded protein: CASSLGPNSGANVLTF.

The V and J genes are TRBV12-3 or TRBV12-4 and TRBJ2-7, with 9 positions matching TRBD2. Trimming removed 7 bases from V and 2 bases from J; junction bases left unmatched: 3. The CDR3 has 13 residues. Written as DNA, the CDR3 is TGTGCCAGCACTAGCGGGAAACCCTACGAGCAGTACTTC. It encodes CASTSGKPYEQYF.

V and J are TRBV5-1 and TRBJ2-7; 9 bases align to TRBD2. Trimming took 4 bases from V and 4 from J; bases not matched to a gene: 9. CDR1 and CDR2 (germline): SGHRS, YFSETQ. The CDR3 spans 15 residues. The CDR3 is CASSLSGSYDYEQYV. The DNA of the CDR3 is TGCGCCAGCAGCCTTAGCGGGAGTTACGATTACGAGCAGTACGTC.

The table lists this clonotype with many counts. CDR3 sequence (DNA): TGTGCCAGCAGCAAAGACAGGGGGATCCACTATGGCTACACCTTC. Its translation is CASSKDRGIHYGYTF. The chain employs TRBV21-1 and TRBJ1-2; the table's D call of TRBD1 was not tested on the DNA. TRBV21-1 is labeled a pseudogene. This CDR3 has 15 residues.

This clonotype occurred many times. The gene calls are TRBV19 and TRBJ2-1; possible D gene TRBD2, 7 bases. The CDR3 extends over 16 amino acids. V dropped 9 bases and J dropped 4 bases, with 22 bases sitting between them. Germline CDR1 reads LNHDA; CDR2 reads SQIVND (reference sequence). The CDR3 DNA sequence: TGTGCCAGCGACGACGGGGGGCTAGTGAAATACAATGAGCAGTTCTTC. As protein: CASDDGGLVKYNEQFF.

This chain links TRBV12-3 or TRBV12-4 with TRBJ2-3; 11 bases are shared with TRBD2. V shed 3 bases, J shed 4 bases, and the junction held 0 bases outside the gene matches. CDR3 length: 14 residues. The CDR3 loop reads CASSFSGRADTQYF. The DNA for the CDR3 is TGTGCCAGCAGTTTTAGCGGGAGGGCAGATACGCAGTATTTT.

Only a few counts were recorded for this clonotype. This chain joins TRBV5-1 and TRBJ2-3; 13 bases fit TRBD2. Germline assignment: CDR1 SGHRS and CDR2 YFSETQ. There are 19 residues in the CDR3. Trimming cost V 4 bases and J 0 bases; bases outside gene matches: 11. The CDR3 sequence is CASSPLTSGRTISTDTQYF. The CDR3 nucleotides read TGCGCCAGCAGCCCGCTGACTAGCGGGAGGACGATTAGCACAGATACGCAGTATTTT.

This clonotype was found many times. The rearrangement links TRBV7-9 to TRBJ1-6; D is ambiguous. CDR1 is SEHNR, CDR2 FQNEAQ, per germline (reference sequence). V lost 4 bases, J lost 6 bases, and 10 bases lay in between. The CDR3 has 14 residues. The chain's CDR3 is CASSSGTPNSPLHF. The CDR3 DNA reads TGTGCCAGCAGCTCCGGCACGCCTAATTCACCCCTCCACTTT.

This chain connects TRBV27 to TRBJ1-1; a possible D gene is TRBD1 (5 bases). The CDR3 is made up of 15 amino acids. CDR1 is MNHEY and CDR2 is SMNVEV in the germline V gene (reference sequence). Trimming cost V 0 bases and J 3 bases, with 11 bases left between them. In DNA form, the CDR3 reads TGTGCCAGCAGTTTATCGGACCGGGGGGACACTGAAGCTTTCTTT. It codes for CASSLSDRGDTEAFF.

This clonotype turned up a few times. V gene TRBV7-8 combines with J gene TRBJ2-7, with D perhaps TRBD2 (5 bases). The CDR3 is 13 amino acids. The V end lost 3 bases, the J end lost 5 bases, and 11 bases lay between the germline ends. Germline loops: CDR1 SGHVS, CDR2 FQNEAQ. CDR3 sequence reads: CASSFRRADEQYV. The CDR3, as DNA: TGTGCCAGCAGCTTTCGGAGAGCGGACGAGCAGTACGTC.

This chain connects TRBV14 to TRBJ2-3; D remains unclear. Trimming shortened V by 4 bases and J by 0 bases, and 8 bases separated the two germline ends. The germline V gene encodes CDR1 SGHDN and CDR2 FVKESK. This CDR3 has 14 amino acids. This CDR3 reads CASSPDTSTDTQYF. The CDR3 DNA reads TGTGCCAGCAGCCCTGACACCAGCACAGATACGCAGTATTTT. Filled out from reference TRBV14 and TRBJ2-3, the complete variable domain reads EAGVTQFPSHSVIEKGQTVTLRCDPISGHDNLYWYRRVMGKEIKFLLHFVKESKQDESGMPNNRFLAERTGGTYSTLKVQPAELEDSGVYFCASSPDTSTDTQYFGPGTRLTVL.

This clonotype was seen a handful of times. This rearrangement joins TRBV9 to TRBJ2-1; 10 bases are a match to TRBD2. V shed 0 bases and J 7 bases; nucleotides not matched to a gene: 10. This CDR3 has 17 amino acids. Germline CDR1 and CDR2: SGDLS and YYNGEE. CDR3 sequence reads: CASSVVGSGRAINEQFF. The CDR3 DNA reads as TGTGCCAGCAGCGTAGTGGGGAGCGGGAGGGCAATAAATGAGCAGTTCTTC.

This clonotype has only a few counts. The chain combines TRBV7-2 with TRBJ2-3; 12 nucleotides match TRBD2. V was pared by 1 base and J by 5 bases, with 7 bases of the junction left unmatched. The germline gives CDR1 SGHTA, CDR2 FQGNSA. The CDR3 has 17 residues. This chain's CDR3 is CASSLDLAGGPLDTQYF. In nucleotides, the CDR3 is TGTGCCAGCAGCTTAGATCTAGCGGGAGGGCCTCTAGATACGCAGTATTTT.

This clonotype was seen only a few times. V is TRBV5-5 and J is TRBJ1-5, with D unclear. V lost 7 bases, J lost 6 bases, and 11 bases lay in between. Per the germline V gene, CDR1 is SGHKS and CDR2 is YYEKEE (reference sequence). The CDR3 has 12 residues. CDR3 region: CASVWSCQPQHF. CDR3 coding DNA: TGTGCCAGCGTCTGGAGTTGTCAGCCCCAGCATTTT.

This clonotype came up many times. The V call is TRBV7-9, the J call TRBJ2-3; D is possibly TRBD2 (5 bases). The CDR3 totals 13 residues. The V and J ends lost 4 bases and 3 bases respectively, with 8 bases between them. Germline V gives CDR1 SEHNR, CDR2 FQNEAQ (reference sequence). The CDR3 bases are TGTGCCAGCAGCTCCTGGGAGACAGATACGCAGTATTTT. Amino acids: CASSSWETDTQYF.

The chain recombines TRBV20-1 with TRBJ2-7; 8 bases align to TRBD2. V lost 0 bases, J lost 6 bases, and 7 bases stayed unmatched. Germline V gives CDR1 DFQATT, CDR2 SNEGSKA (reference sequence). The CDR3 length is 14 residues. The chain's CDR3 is CSAREPSGSSEQYF. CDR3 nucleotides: TGCAGTGCTAGAGAACCAAGCGGGAGCTCCGAGCAGTACTTC.

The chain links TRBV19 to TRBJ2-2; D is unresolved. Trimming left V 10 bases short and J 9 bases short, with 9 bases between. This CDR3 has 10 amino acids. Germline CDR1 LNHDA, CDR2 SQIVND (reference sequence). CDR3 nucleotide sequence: TGTGCCACCTCCGGGCGGGAGCTGTTTTTT. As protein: CATSGRELFF.

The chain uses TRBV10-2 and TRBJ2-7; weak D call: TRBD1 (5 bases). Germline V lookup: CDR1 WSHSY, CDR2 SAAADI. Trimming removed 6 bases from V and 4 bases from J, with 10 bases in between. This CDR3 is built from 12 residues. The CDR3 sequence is CASSAQVYEQYV. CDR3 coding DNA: TGCGCCAGCAGCGCACAGGTTTACGAGCAGTACGTC.

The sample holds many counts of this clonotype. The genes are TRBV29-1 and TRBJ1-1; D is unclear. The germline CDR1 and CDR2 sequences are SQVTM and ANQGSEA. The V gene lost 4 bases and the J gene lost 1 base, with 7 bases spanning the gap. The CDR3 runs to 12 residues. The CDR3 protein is CSVVSGNTEAFF. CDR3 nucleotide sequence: TGCAGCGTTGTCTCAGGGAACACTGAAGCTTTCTTT.

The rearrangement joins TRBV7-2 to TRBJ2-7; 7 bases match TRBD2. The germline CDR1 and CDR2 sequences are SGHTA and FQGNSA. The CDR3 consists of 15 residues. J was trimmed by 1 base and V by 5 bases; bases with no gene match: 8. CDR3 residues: CASSPGLGPSYEQYF. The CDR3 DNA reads TGTGCCAGCAGCCCTGGACTAGGGCCTTCCTACGAGCAGTACTTC.

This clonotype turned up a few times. This chain's CDR3 is CASSNQGSYEQYF. Here the CDR3 DNA reads TGCGCCAGCAGTAATCAGGGGTCCTACGAGCAGTACTTC. The rearrangement links TRBV5-1 to TRBJ2-7, with D possibly TRBD1 on 6 matching bases. Germline CDR1 SGHRS, CDR2 YFSETQ. This CDR3 spans 13 amino acids. V was trimmed by 5 bases and J by 1 base, leaving 10 bases between them.

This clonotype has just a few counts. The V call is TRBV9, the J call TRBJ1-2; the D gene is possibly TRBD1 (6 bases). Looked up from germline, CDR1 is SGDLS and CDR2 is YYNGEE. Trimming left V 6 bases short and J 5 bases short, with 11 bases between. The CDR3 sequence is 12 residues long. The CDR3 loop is CASTDRGYGYTF. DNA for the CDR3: TGTGCCAGCACGGACAGAGGGTATGGCTACACCTTC.

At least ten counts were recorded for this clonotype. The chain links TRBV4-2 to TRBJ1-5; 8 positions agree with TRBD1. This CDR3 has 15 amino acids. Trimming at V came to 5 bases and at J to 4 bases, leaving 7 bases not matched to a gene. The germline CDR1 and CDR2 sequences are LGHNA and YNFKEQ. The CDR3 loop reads CASSDPGQVNQPQHF. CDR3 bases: TGTGCCAGCAGCGACCCGGGACAGGTGAATCAGCCCCAGCATTTT.

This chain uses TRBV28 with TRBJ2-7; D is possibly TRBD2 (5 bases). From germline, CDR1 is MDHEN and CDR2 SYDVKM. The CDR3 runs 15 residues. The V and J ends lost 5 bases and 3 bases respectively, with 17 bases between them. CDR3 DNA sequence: TGTGCCAGCAGTCTTCCTAGGGAGTATGGCTACGAGCAGTACTTC. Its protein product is CASSLPREYGYEQYF.

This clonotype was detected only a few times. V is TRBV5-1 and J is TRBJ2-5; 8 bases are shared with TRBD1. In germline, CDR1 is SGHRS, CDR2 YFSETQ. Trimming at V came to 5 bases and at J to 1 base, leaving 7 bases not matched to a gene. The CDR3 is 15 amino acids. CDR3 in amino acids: CASSHDRGPQETQYF. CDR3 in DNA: TGCGCCAGCAGTCATGACAGGGGCCCCCAAGAGACCCAGTACTTC.

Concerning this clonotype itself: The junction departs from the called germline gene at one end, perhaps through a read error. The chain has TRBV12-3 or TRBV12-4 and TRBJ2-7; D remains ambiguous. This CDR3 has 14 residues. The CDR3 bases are TGTGCCAGCAGCTTAGGCCCAACCTCCTACGAGCAGTACTTC. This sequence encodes CASSLGPTSYEQYF.

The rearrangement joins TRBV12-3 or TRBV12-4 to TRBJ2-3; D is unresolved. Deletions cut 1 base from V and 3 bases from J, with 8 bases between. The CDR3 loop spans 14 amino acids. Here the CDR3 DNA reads TGTGCCAGCAGTTTAGTGGATCTTACAGATACGCAGTATTTT. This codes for CASSLVDLTDTQYF.

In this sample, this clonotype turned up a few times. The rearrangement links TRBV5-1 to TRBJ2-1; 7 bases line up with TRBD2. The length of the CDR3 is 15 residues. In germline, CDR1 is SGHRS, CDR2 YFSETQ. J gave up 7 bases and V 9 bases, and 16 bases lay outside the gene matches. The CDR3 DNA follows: TGCGCCACCACGGGGGGTCCGGGGAGCCCTAATGAGCAGTTCTTC. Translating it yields CATTGGPGSPNEQFF.